Listed here are 4 T cell receptor beta chains from one sample, sequenced in a study of blood T cell repertoires in COVID-19. The method was immunoSEQ multiplex PCR; TCRdb's version includes in-frame clones alone and lacks a portion of them. The sample has some 300,000 clones; around 87% are singletons. Material: peripheral blood. These receptor sequences come from a man aged 18 to 35 with active or convalescent COVID-19.

CDR3 nucleotide sequence: TGTGCCAGTAGTGTCGGGATACAGGGCGGAGGTGGCTACACCTTC. This gives the protein CASSVGIQGGGGYTF. The chain has TRBV19 and TRBJ1-2; possible D gene TRBD1, 6 bases. The CDR3 consists of 15 residues. The V end was cut by 5 bases, the J end by 7 bases, with 20 bases between. Germline CDR1 and CDR2: LNHDA and SQIVND (reference sequence).

The chain is built from TRBV29-1 and TRBJ2-1; 7 bases fit TRBD1. Germline CDR1 SQVTM, CDR2 ANQGSEA. CDR3 size: 16 residues. With V trimmed by 6 bases and J by 9 bases, 20 bases remained unmatched. CDR3: CSVQGVGQSVIGEQFF. In DNA, the CDR3 is TGCAGCGTCCAGGGGGTCGGGCAGTCCGTCATTGGTGAGCAGTTCTTC.

The chain combines TRBV24-1 with TRBJ2-1; no firm D call. The germline gives CDR1 KGHDR, CDR2 SFDVKD. CDR3 length: 14 amino acids. The germline V and J ends were trimmed by 6 bases and 2 bases, with 10 bases remaining between them. CDR3 sequence (DNA): TGTGCCACCAGTAGAGGTGGCACCTACAATGAGCAGTTCTTC. Its protein is CATSRGGTYNEQFF.

The chain carries TRBV10-1 and TRBJ2-3; 7 nucleotides line up with TRBD2. Germline CDR1 is WNHNN and CDR2 is SYGVQD (reference sequence). Germline trimming cut 3 bases from V and 0 bases from J; bases unmatched to any gene: 9. CDR3 length: 17 residues. The CDR3 DNA is TGCGCCAGCAGTGAATCACAAGCGGGGCCTAGCACAGATACGCAGTATTTT. It is translated as CASSESQAGPSTDTQYF.